The 6 T cell receptor beta chains below come from one sample, sequenced in a study of T cells in Graves' hyperthyroidism and ophthalmopathy. TCR beta CDR3 region amplification was performed from RNA transcripts. The HTBI primer set drove a first-round RT-PCR of the TCR CDR3. MiXCR was run by TCRdb on the multiplex PCR reads, yielding one entry per CDR3 protein. In the table there are fewer than 550,000 distinct CDR3 sequences, approximately 14% of which are singletons. Sequencing was carried out using blood. All receptors come from a woman in her late teens or twenties with Graves' hyperthyroidism.

This clonotype was detected many times. The rearrangement joins TRBV20-1 to TRBJ2-4, with 14 bases identical to TRBD2. Germline CDR1 reads DFQATT; CDR2 reads SNEGSKA (reference sequence). After removal of 5 bases from V and 9 bases from J, the junction contained 6 bases not matched to a gene. The CDR3 sequence is 14 residues long. The CDR3 DNA reads TGCAGTGCTTCGGGACTAGCGGGAGAGGGCATTCAGTACTTC. Encoded protein: CSASGLAGEGIQYF.

As regards this clonotype: Because the CDR3 is missing its conserved closing phenylalanine or tryptophan, this is likely a read error. The chain recombines TRBV7-8 with TRBJ2-1, with a tentative D call TRBD2 (5 bases). Trimming shortened V by 5 bases and J by 5 bases, and 22 bases separated the two germline ends. CDR1 is SGHVS, CDR2 FQNEAQ, per germline. The CDR3 has 17 residues. Here the CDR3 DNA reads TGTGCCAGCAGCCTCAGAGGGAGCCAAACCCGGGACAATGAGCAGTTCCTC. Its translation is CASSLRGSQTRDNEQFL.

V and J are TRBV12-3 or TRBV12-4 and TRBJ1-1; no firm D call. The CDR3 consists of 13 residues. Trimming shortened V by 1 base and J by 5 bases, and 8 bases separated the two germline ends. The CDR3 reads CASSLERGTEAFF. CDR3 bases: TGTGCCAGCAGTTTAGAAAGAGGGACTGAAGCTTTCTTT.

This clonotype was counted many times. The chain has TRBV3-1 and TRBJ1-2; D unclear. Trimming stripped 4 bases from V and 0 bases from J, with 9 bases between. The CDR3 has 14 residues. Germline V gene sequence: CDR1 LGHDT, CDR2 YNNKEL (reference sequence). CDR3 amino acids: CASSPRSANYGYTF. CDR3 in DNA: TGTGCCAGCAGCCCCCGGAGTGCTAACTATGGCTACACCTTC.

J is TRBJ2-7 and V is TRBV3-1; 12 bases are shared with TRBD2. Looked up from germline, CDR1 is LGHDT and CDR2 is YNNKEL (reference sequence). The CDR3 loop spans 14 amino acids. The junction had 3 bases not matched to a gene; V was cut back by 4 bases and J by 5 bases. CDR3 nucleotides: TGTGCCAGCAGCCGGACTAGCGGGGTCAACGAGCAGTACTTC. Translating it yields CASSRTSGVNEQYF.

This clonotype has a count of ten or more. The genes are TRBV5-1 and TRBJ1-4; a possible D gene is TRBD1 (5 bases). V was pared by 0 bases and J by 6 bases, with 9 bases between. CDR3 length equals 14 residues. The germline CDR1 and CDR2 sequences are SGHRS and YFSETQ. CDR3 residues: CASSLDPTDEKLFF. Here the CDR3 DNA reads TGCGCCAGCAGCTTGGACCCGACAGATGAAAAACTGTTTTTT. Drawing the rest from reference TRBV5-1 and TRBJ1-4, the complete variable domain is KAGVTQTPRYLIKTRGQQVTLSCSPISGHRSVSWYQQTPGQGLQFLFEYFSETQRNKGNFPGRFSGRQFSNSRSEMNVSTLELGDSALYLCASSLDPTDEKLFFGSGTQLSVL.